One sample yielded the 18 T cell receptor beta chains listed below, sequenced in a study of CXCR3-negative and CXCR3-positive naive CD8 T cells. cDNA libraries for TRB were generated by 5' RACE incorporating UMI labels. TCRdb re-called the 5' RACE reads; every CDR3 protein appears as one record, without DNA. This sample's table reports around 140,000 distinct CDR3 sequences. Sequenced input: naive CXCR3- CD8+ T cells from blood. Sample subset: CD45RO-CCR7+CD27+CD95- naive CD8+ T cells lacking CXCR3 (TNR3-). Source of these receptors: a human donor in good health. Some clones in this sample may be carry-over from other donors' samples.

The rearrangement joins TRBV6-6 to TRBJ1-5. The CDR3 has 13 residues. CDR1 is MNHNY and CDR2 is SVGAGI in the germline V gene (reference sequence). CDR3 amino acids: CASNLGSNQPQHF.

This chain links TRBV7-9 with TRBJ2-1; the D call of TRBD2 rests on TCRdb alone, since no DNA is present to check it. The CDR3 covers 17 residues. Germline CDR1 reads SEHNR; CDR2 reads FQNEAQ (reference sequence). The CDR3 spells CASSPQIAGGSYNEQFF.

V gene TRBV29-1 combines with J gene TRBJ2-2. Per germline, CDR1 SQVTM and CDR2 ANQGSEA. The CDR3 runs 13 residues. The CDR3 spells CSARLKNTGELFF.

The gene calls are TRBV7-2 and TRBJ2-1. In germline, CDR1 is SGHTA, CDR2 FQGNSA. The CDR3 contains 15 residues. The CDR3 here is CASSLARFGVDEQFF.

This sequence joins TRBV20-1 and TRBJ2-7. This CDR3 is built from 13 residues. Looked up from germline, CDR1 is DFQATT and CDR2 is SNEGSKA (reference sequence). CDR3 amino acids: CSARDPASYEQYF.

This chain links TRBV7-9 with TRBJ1-1; lacking DNA, the TRBD1 call made by TCRdb goes unchecked. The length of the CDR3 is 19 residues. CDR1 is SEHNR, CDR2 FQNEAQ, per germline (reference sequence). The CDR3 spells CASSSSVVGQGATNTEAFF.

The chain recombines TRBV6-2 or TRBV6-3 with TRBJ2-5; TCRdb outputs TRBD1, but without DNA this stays unchecked. This CDR3 spans 15 amino acids. CDR1 is MNHEY and CDR2 is SVGEGT in the germline V gene. The CDR3 here is CASSYRTGFGETQYF.

The rearrangement joins TRBV7-6 to TRBJ2-1; TCRdb designates TRBD1, a call that cannot be tested without DNA. The V gene's germline CDR1 is SGHVS and CDR2 FNYEAQ. This CDR3 spans 15 amino acids. This chain's CDR3 is CASSDSGTGYNEQFF.

V usage is TRBV29-1 and J usage is TRBJ1-2. The length of the CDR3 is 16 residues. CDR1 and CDR2 (germline): SQVTM, ANQGSEA. Here the CDR3 reads CSVQGIDGEGGYGYTF.

This chain links TRBV3-1 with TRBJ2-1; as DNA is missing, the TRBD1 call by TCRdb cannot be tested. The CDR3 has 15 amino acids. Germline CDR1 is LGHDT and CDR2 is YNNKEL (reference sequence). CDR3: CASSQGRQIYNEQFF.

The V gene is TRBV12-3 or TRBV12-4, the J gene TRBJ2-5; TCRdb's D call of TRBD1 is untestable without DNA. The CDR3 runs to 15 residues. The CDR3 here is CASSPPGTLQETQYF.

The chain is built from TRBV28 and TRBJ2-5; TCRdb indicates TRBD1, and absent DNA this call remains unverified. CDR3 length: 14 residues. Germline V gene sequence: CDR1 MDHEN, CDR2 SYDVKM. The CDR3 reads CASSNRDGRETQYF.

This chain uses TRBV13 with TRBJ1-4; with no DNA, the TCRdb D assignment of TRBD1 cannot be verified. This CDR3 has 13 amino acids. Germline assignment: CDR1 PRHDT and CDR2 FYEKMQ (reference sequence). The CDR3 reads CASSSTGGEGLFF.

The chain has TRBV29-1 and TRBJ2-5; TCRdb's D gene call, TRBD2, goes unchecked for lack of DNA. This CDR3 contains 17 residues. The germline CDR1 and CDR2 sequences are SQVTM and ANQGSEA. The CDR3 here is CSVPGLAGGGYQETQYF. The full variable domain, completed using reference TRBV29-1 and TRBJ2-5, is SAVISQKPSRDICQRGTSLTIQCQVDSQVTMMFWYRQQPGQSLTLIATANQGSEATYESGFVIDKFPISRPNLTFSTLTVSNMSPEDSSIYLCSVPGLAGGGYQETQYFGPGTRLLVL.

The V and J genes are TRBV28 and TRBJ2-7; TCRdb designates TRBD1, a call that cannot be tested without DNA. CDR1 is MDHEN and CDR2 is SYDVKM in the germline V gene. The CDR3 covers 14 residues. This CDR3 reads CASSRQGVAYEQYF. The full variable domain, with the rest looked up from reference TRBV28 and TRBJ2-7, is DVKVTQSSRYLVKRTGEKVFLECVQDMDHENMFWYRQDPGLGLRLIYFSYDVKMKEKGDIPEGYSVSREKKERFSLILESASTNQTSMYLCASSRQGVAYEQYFGPGTRLTVT.

The CDR3 loop reads CASSLVDTYEQYF. V and J are TRBV5-1 and TRBJ2-7. Germline assignment: CDR1 SGHRS and CDR2 YFSETQ. CDR3 size: 13 residues.

This chain links TRBV12-3 or TRBV12-4 with TRBJ2-1. There are 12 residues in the CDR3. The CDR3 reads CASSSYRNEQFF.

The genes are TRBV3-1 and TRBJ2-2. The CDR3 covers 14 residues. CDR1 and CDR2 from the germline V gene are LGHDT and YNNKEL (reference sequence). CDR3 loop: CASSHTYSVRELFF.